This is a list of T cell receptor beta chains from one sample in a study of T cells in localized non-small cell lung cancer. TCRdb's table, derived via immunoSEQ multiplex PCR, lists solely in-frame clones and lacks some. This table has about 43,000 clones, 75% to 95% appearing once. Specimen: PBMCs, collected before any cancer treatment. Receptors originate from a woman aged 40-69 years with stage II lung adenocarcinoma. CDR3s include the opening cysteine and the closing phenylalanine or tryptophan. Each record gives: CDR3 length, V gene, D gene, J gene, clone size, CDR3 protein, CDR3 DNA. D genes are given only for firm matches. Size values are once, few and many counts, or a class for expanded clones, and some rows have none.

len: 16; v_gene: TRBV9; d_gene: -; j_gene: TRBJ1-3; abundance: -; CDR3aa: CASSVGARAGGNTIYF; CDR3nt: TGTGCCAGCAGCGTAGGGGCCAGGGCGGGGGGAAACACCATATATTTT
len: 14; v_gene: TRBV5-4; d_gene: -; j_gene: TRBJ1-2; abundance: -; CDR3aa: CASSLSIGLYGYTF; CDR3nt: TGTGCCAGCAGCTTGTCAATAGGGTTATATGGCTACACCTTC
len: 14; v_gene: TRBV7-2; d_gene: -; j_gene: TRBJ2-7; abundance: -; CDR3aa: CASSLGRWVGEQYF; CDR3nt: TGTGCCAGCAGCTTGGGACGGTGGGTGGGCGAGCAGTACTTC
len: 12; v_gene: TRBV6-5; d_gene: TRBD2; j_gene: TRBJ2-3; abundance: -; CDR3aa: CASSPREGTQYF; CDR3nt: TGTGCCAGCAGTCCTCGGGAGGGTACGCAGTATTTT
len: 17; v_gene: TRBV5-8; d_gene: TRBD1; j_gene: TRBJ1-5; abundance: -; CDR3aa: CASGPRQGNTVNQPQHF; CDR3nt: TGTGCCAGCGGACCCCGACAGGGCAATACAGTCAATCAGCCCCAGCATTTT
len: 14; v_gene: TRBV5-4; d_gene: TRBD1; j_gene: TRBJ2-5; abundance: -; CDR3aa: CASSLVGTEETQYF; CDR3nt: TGTGCCAGCAGCTTGGTGGGGACAGAAGAGACCCAGTACTTC
len: 13; v_gene: TRBV19; d_gene: -; j_gene: TRBJ2-7; abundance: -; CDR3aa: CASSIMISGEQYF; CDR3nt: TGTGCCAGTAGTATAATGATCTCTGGCGAGCAGTACTTC
len: 15; v_gene: TRBV18; d_gene: -; j_gene: TRBJ1-3; abundance: -; CDR3aa: CASSSGGPGGNTIYF; CDR3nt: TGTGCCAGCTCCTCCGGAGGACCCGGAGGAAACACCATATATTTT
len: 15; v_gene: TRBV18; d_gene: TRBD2; j_gene: TRBJ2-3; abundance: -; CDR3aa: CASSPPSGGTDTQYF; CDR3nt: TGTGCCAGCTCACCACCTAGCGGGGGGACAGATACGCAGTATTTT
len: 15; v_gene: TRBV15; d_gene: -; j_gene: TRBJ2-1; abundance: -; CDR3aa: CATSRGVGRDNEQFF; CDR3nt: TGTGCCACCAGCAGGGGGGTGGGAAGGGACAATGAGCAGTTCTTC
len: 15; v_gene: TRBV5-1; d_gene: -; j_gene: TRBJ2-2; abundance: -; CDR3aa: CASSLTPQGTGELFF; CDR3nt: TGCGCCAGCAGTTTGACCCCACAGGGCACCGGGGAGCTGTTTTTT
len: 16; v_gene: TRBV7-8; d_gene: -; j_gene: TRBJ2-1; abundance: -; CDR3aa: CASSSGLSVTYNEQFF; CDR3nt: TGTGCCAGCAGCTCCGGATTGAGTGTGACCTACAATGAGCAGTTCTTC
len: 14; v_gene: TRBV28; d_gene: -; j_gene: TRBJ2-2; abundance: -; CDR3aa: CATRAPKETGELFF; CDR3nt: TGTGCCACTAGAGCCCCAAAAGAAACCGGGGAGCTGTTTTTT
len: 13; v_gene: TRBV10-2; d_gene: -; j_gene: TRBJ2-1; abundance: -; CDR3aa: CASSEFMGDEQFF; CDR3nt: TGCGCCAGCAGTGAGTTTATGGGGGATGAGCAGTTCTTC
len: 15; v_gene: TRBV9; d_gene: -; j_gene: TRBJ1-2; abundance: -; CDR3aa: CASSVGGGANYGYTF; CDR3nt: TGTGCCAGCAGCGTAGGTGGGGGAGCTAACTATGGCTACACCTTC
len: 16; v_gene: TRBV27; d_gene: -; j_gene: TRBJ2-2; abundance: once; CDR3aa: CASSFPEGVGTGELFF; CDR3nt: TGTGCCAGCAGTTTTCCCGAAGGGGTTGGCACCGGGGAGCTGTTTTTT
len: 17; v_gene: TRBV7-2; d_gene: TRBD1; j_gene: TRBJ1-1; abundance: -; CDR3aa: CASSSTGVFAMNTEAFF; CDR3nt: TGTGCCAGCAGCTCCACAGGGGTATTTGCGATGAACACTGAAGCTTTCTTT
len: 13; v_gene: TRBV7-9; d_gene: TRBD1; j_gene: TRBJ1-6; abundance: -; CDR3aa: CASSLTGDSPLHF; CDR3nt: TGTGCCAGCAGCCTTACAGGGGACTCACCCCTCCACTTT
len: 12; v_gene: TRBV30; d_gene: -; j_gene: TRBJ1-5; abundance: -; CDR3aa: CAWSTGTQPQHF; CDR3nt: TGTGCCTGGAGCACAGGGACTCAGCCCCAGCATTTT
len: 13; v_gene: TRBV19; d_gene: TRBD2; j_gene: TRBJ2-7; abundance: -; CDR3aa: CATHSGAAYEQYF; CDR3nt: TGTGCCACCCATAGCGGGGCAGCCTACGAGCAGTACTTC
len: 15; v_gene: TRBV29-1; d_gene: TRBD2; j_gene: TRBJ2-2; abundance: -; CDR3aa: CSVSGLAGGRGELFF; CDR3nt: TGCAGCGTTTCCGGACTAGCGGGGGGAAGGGGGGAGCTGTTTTTT
len: 14; v_gene: TRBV5-4; d_gene: -; j_gene: TRBJ2-5; abundance: -; CDR3aa: CASSQTGTQETQYF; CDR3nt: TGTGCCAGCAGCCAGACTGGGACCCAAGAGACCCAGTACTTC
len: 14; v_gene: TRBV6-8; d_gene: -; j_gene: TRBJ2-3; abundance: -; CDR3aa: CASSPVHDTDTQYF; CDR3nt: TGTGCCAGCTCTCCGGTTCATGACACAGATACGCAGTATTTT
len: 14; v_gene: TRBV19; d_gene: -; j_gene: TRBJ1-1; abundance: -; CDR3aa: CASTAWGPNTEAFF; CDR3nt: TGTGCCAGTACCGCATGGGGACCGAACACTGAAGCTTTCTTT
len: 13; v_gene: TRBV7-8; d_gene: -; j_gene: TRBJ2-7; abundance: -; CDR3aa: CASSLTSSYEQYF; CDR3nt: TGTGCCAGCAGCTTAACAAGCTCCTACGAGCAGTACTTC
len: 14; v_gene: TRBV6-1; d_gene: -; j_gene: TRBJ2-5; abundance: -; CDR3aa: CASSEISAGQTQYF; CDR3nt: TGTGCCAGCAGTGAAATATCAGCTGGCCAGACCCAGTACTTC
len: 13; v_gene: TRBV28; d_gene: -; j_gene: TRBJ2-5; abundance: few; CDR3aa: CASRPWAQETQYF; CDR3nt: TGTGCCAGCAGACCATGGGCCCAAGAGACCCAGTACTTC
len: 18; v_gene: TRBV14; d_gene: TRBD1; j_gene: TRBJ1-1; abundance: -; CDR3aa: CASSQLLGTGALGTEAFF; CDR3nt: TGTGCCAGCAGCCAACTATTAGGGACAGGGGCGCTAGGGACTGAAGCTTTCTTT
len: 13; v_gene: TRBV28; d_gene: TRBD1; j_gene: TRBJ2-1; abundance: -; CDR3aa: CASTTGGGSEQFF; CDR3nt: TGTGCCAGCACGACAGGGGGCGGGAGTGAGCAGTTCTTC
len: 15; v_gene: TRBV5-5; d_gene: TRBD1; j_gene: TRBJ2-5; abundance: once; CDR3aa: CASSLGQGVQETQYF; CDR3nt: TGTGCCAGCAGCTTGGGACAGGGTGTCCAAGAGACCCAGTACTTC
len: 14; v_gene: TRBV5-8; d_gene: -; j_gene: TRBJ1-5; abundance: -; CDR3aa: CASSYTGSRQPQHF; CDR3nt: TGTGCCAGCAGCTACACAGGGAGTAGGCAGCCCCAGCATTTT
len: 13; v_gene: TRBV14; d_gene: -; j_gene: TRBJ1-2; abundance: -; CDR3aa: CASSQQGFYGYTF; CDR3nt: TGTGCCAGCAGCCAACAGGGGTTCTATGGCTACACCTTC
len: 15; v_gene: TRBV5-1; d_gene: -; j_gene: TRBJ2-2; abundance: -; CDR3aa: CASRRGDTLTGELFF; CDR3nt: TGCGCCAGTAGACGAGGGGACACTCTCACCGGGGAGCTGTTTTTT
len: 14; v_gene: TRBV5-1; d_gene: -; j_gene: TRBJ1-1; abundance: -; CDR3aa: CASSLGGNRPEAFF; CDR3nt: TGCGCCAGCAGCTTAGGGGGGAATCGGCCTGAAGCTTTCTTT
len: 15; v_gene: TRBV5-4; d_gene: TRBD2; j_gene: TRBJ2-3; abundance: -; CDR3aa: CASSSLAGPTDTQYF; CDR3nt: TGTGCCAGCAGCTCACTAGCGGGTCCCACAGATACGCAGTATTTT
len: 15; v_gene: TRBV4-2; d_gene: TRBD2; j_gene: TRBJ2-1; abundance: -; CDR3aa: CASSLAGGQQNEQFF; CDR3nt: TGTGCCAGCAGCCTAGCGGGGGGCCAACAGAATGAGCAGTTCTTC